The 32 T cell receptor beta chains reported below all come from one sample, sequenced in a study of early T cells in non-severe SARS-CoV-2 infection. Via MiXCR, TCRdb re-called the 5' RACE reads, giving one row per CDR3 protein. The sample includes approximately 97,000 distinct CDR3 sequences, 9.5% to 11% of them seen just once. The source material was whole blood, sampled at baseline. The source is an adult who was a healthcare worker with PCR-confirmed SARS-CoV-2 infection or an uninfected control (not recorded which).

This clonotype occurred many times. V gene TRBV7-9 combines with J gene TRBJ2-1; TRBD2 agrees at 11 bases. The ends lost 6 bases at V and 3 bases at J; junction bases unmatched: 4. Germline V gene data show CDR1 as SEHNR and CDR2 as FQNEAQ (reference sequence). CDR3 length equals 15 residues. This CDR3 is CASSLAGGNYNEQFF. CDR3 nucleotide sequence: TGTGCCAGCAGTCTAGCGGGGGGAAACTACAATGAGCAGTTCTTC.

This clonotype appeared many times. This rearrangement joins TRBV7-9 to TRBJ1-1; maybe TRBD1 (5 bases). This CDR3 has 14 amino acids. V gave up 1 base and J gave up 4 bases, with 10 bases separating them. Germline V gene data show CDR1 as SEHNR and CDR2 as FQNEAQ (reference sequence). CDR3 bases: TGTGCCAGCAGCTTAGGTCCGGGGGGCACTGAAGCTTTCTTT. Its translation is CASSLGPGGTEAFF.

The rearrangement joins TRBV19 to TRBJ1-5, with D possibly TRBD1 on 5 matching bases. CDR1 and CDR2 (germline): LNHDA, SQIVND (reference sequence). The CDR3 has 14 residues. Trimming removed 7 bases from V and 0 bases from J, with 10 bases in between. The CDR3 DNA is TGTGCCAGTATCTGGGGCGATAGCAATCAGCCCCAGCATTTT. The encoded protein is CASIWGDSNQPQHF.

In its sample, this clonotype was seen a few times. V gene TRBV5-6 combines with J gene TRBJ2-3; the D is unclear. CDR3 length: 12 amino acids. CDR1 is SGHDT and CDR2 is YYEEEE in the germline V gene. V was pared by 5 bases and J by 6 bases, with 10 bases between. The CDR3: CASSIMGDTQYF. The CDR3 DNA sequence: TGTGCCAGCAGTATTATGGGTGATACGCAGTATTTT.

This clonotype was detected only a few times. This chain uses TRBV29-1 with TRBJ2-1, with 12 positions matching TRBD1. CDR3 length: 14 amino acids. V lost 7 bases and J lost 1; bases outside the gene matches: 2. Germline V lookup: CDR1 SQVTM, CDR2 ANQGSEA. The CDR3 coding sequence is TGCAGCGGGGGACAGGGGGCATCCTACAATGAGCAGTTCTTC. This encodes CSGGQGASYNEQFF.

This clonotype has more than one count but fewer than ten. The rearrangement uses TRBV30 and TRBJ1-1, with unresolved D. Germline CDR1 reads GTSNPN; CDR2 reads SVGIG (reference sequence). The CDR3 consists of 13 residues. The V and J ends lost 3 bases and 2 bases respectively, with 10 bases between them. Written as DNA, the CDR3 is TGTGCCTGGAGGCACGGGCCAAACACTGAAGCTTTCTTT. It yields the protein CAWRHGPNTEAFF.

The chain combines TRBV6-4 with TRBJ2-2; 10 bases line up with TRBD2. Germline trimming cut 3 bases from V and 4 bases from J; bases unmatched to any gene: 2. CDR1 and CDR2 from the germline V gene are MRHNA and SNTAGT. CDR3 length equals 15 residues. The DNA for the CDR3 is TGTGCCAGCAGTGAACTAGCGGGACTCACCGGGGAGCTGTTTTTT. Translating it yields CASSELAGLTGELFF.

The chain employs TRBV24-1 and TRBJ2-1; 10 positions match TRBD2. Germline lookup yields CDR1 KGHDR and CDR2 SFDVKD. V shed 1 base and J 4 bases; nucleotides not matched to a gene: 3. The CDR3 runs to 16 residues. The DNA for the CDR3 is TGTGCCACCAGTGATTTAAGCGGGAGGGGATACAATGAGCAGTTCTTC. Translation: CATSDLSGRGYNEQFF.

This clonotype turned up a few times. The rearrangement uses TRBV20-1 and TRBJ2-1; perhaps TRBD2 as D (6 bases). V lost 4 bases and J 3 bases, leaving 22 bases between the germline ends. The CDR3 runs to 17 residues. Per germline, CDR1 DFQATT and CDR2 SNEGSKA (reference sequence). CDR3 bases: TGCAGTGCTAACCACCACCCGGGACTGATGATCTACAATGAGCAGTTCTTC. It codes for CSANHHPGLMIYNEQFF.

This clonotype was observed a few times. V and J are TRBV15 and TRBJ2-7; 7 bases line up with TRBD1. The CDR3 spans 12 residues. The junction had 6 bases not matched to a gene; V was cut back by 3 bases and J by 10 bases. Germline V CDR1 and CDR2: LNHNV, YYDKDF (reference sequence). CDR3 nucleotides: TGTGCCACCAGCAGGCCGGGGACAGCACAGTACTTC. It specifies CATSRPGTAQYF.

This clonotype was recorded many times. This rearrangement joins TRBV5-1 to TRBJ2-1; D remains unclear. Trimming took 2 bases from V and 7 from J, leaving 16 bases between them. The germline V gene encodes CDR1 SGHRS and CDR2 YFSETQ. This CDR3 has 15 residues. The CDR3 region has the DNA TGCGCCAGCAGCTTAGGGCCTTCCAACCAAAATGAGCAGTTCTTC. This codes for CASSLGPSNQNEQFF.

The chain couples TRBV9 to TRBJ2-7, with TRBD1 identical over 7 bases. Germline V gene data show CDR1 as SGDLS and CDR2 as YYNGEE. The ends lost 3 bases at V and 3 bases at J; junction bases unmatched: 6. The CDR3 contains 14 residues. CDR3 loop: CASSGGDSDYEQYF. The CDR3 DNA follows: TGTGCCAGCAGCGGTGGGGACAGTGACTACGAGCAGTACTTC.

This clonotype was seen only a few times. V and J are TRBV12-3 or TRBV12-4 and TRBJ2-3; perhaps TRBD2 as D (5 bases). Trimming shortened V by 2 bases and J by 1 base, and 10 bases separated the two germline ends. The CDR3 is made up of 15 amino acids. CDR3 bases: TGTGCCAGCAGTTTATCTCTAGCCCGCACAGATACGCAGTATTTT. Translating it yields CASSLSLARTDTQYF.

The chain couples TRBV2 to TRBJ1-1, with a possible D match to TRBD1 (6 bases). This CDR3 is 17 amino acids long. In germline, CDR1 is SNHLY, CDR2 FYNNEI. Trimming cost V 2 bases and J 0 bases, with 16 bases left between them. The CDR3 loop is CASSELAGGEVNTEAFF. The CDR3 DNA is TGTGCCAGCAGTGAATTAGCGGGGGGCGAAGTGAACACTGAAGCTTTCTTT.

This sequence joins TRBV9 and TRBJ2-6; D is unresolved. Between the trimmed V and J ends, which lost 2 bases and 0 bases, there was a span of 6 bases. This CDR3 contains 15 residues. CDR1 and CDR2 (germline): SGDLS, YYNGEE. This CDR3 is CASSVPFSGANVLTF. CDR3 nucleotide sequence: TGTGCCAGCAGCGTCCCCTTCTCTGGGGCCAACGTCCTGACTTTC. The whole variable domain, remainder taken from reference TRBV9 and TRBJ2-6, is DSGVTQTPKHLITATGQRVTLRCSPRSGDLSVYWYQQSLDQGLQFLIQYYNGEERAKGNILERFSAQQFPDLHSELNLSSLELGDSALYFCASSVPFSGANVLTFGAGSRLTVL.

The table lists this clonotype with many counts. V and J are TRBV20-1 and TRBJ2-3; D uncertain. The CDR3 is made up of 15 amino acids. CDR1 DFQATT and CDR2 SNEGSKA come from the germline V gene (reference sequence). V was trimmed by 5 bases and J by 0 bases, leaving 15 bases between them. The CDR3: CSAQSWQPSTDTQYF. As DNA, the CDR3 is TGCAGTGCTCAGAGTTGGCAACCTAGCACAGATACGCAGTATTTT.

The J gene is TRBJ2-2, the V gene TRBV6-5; D might be TRBD1 (6 bases). This CDR3 is built from 13 residues. V dropped 11 bases and J dropped 3 bases, with 13 bases sitting between them. Germline CDR1 reads MNHEY; CDR2 reads SVGAGI. The CDR3 here is CASRGSDTGELFF. The DNA for the CDR3 is TGTGCCTCAAGGGGGTCGGACACCGGGGAGCTGTTTTTT.

The sample holds a few counts of this clonotype. This chain links TRBV20-1 with TRBJ2-1, with 12 bases aligning to TRBD2. Germline CDR1 reads DFQATT; CDR2 reads SNEGSKA (reference sequence). The ends lost 0 bases at V and 7 bases at J; junction bases unmatched: 7. This CDR3 spans 16 amino acids. In DNA, the CDR3 is TGCAGTGCTAGAGAGAAGCGGCTAGCGGGAGGGAATGAGCAGTTCTTC. This translates into CSAREKRLAGGNEQFF.

This clonotype was recorded at least ten times. The gene calls are TRBV10-3 and TRBJ2-5; D call uncertain. This CDR3 spans 13 amino acids. Trimming left V 0 bases short and J 4 bases short, with 6 bases between. Germline lookup yields CDR1 ENHRY and CDR2 SYGVKD. The CDR3 sequence is CAISESNVETQYF. The CDR3 nucleotides read TGTGCCATCAGTGAGTCTAACGTAGAGACCCAGTACTTC.

This clonotype was detected many times. This chain links TRBV29-1 with TRBJ2-6; 7 positions match TRBD1. The V and J ends lost 6 bases and 1 base, in that order; junction bases with no gene match: 9. This CDR3 region has 16 residues. In germline, CDR1 is SQVTM, CDR2 ANQGSEA. Here the CDR3 DNA reads TGCAGCGTCGCCGGGACAGCTCGATCTGGGGCCAACGTCCTGACTTTC. Protein: CSVAGTARSGANVLTF.

This clonotype has a single count. V gene TRBV5-1 combines with J gene TRBJ2-3; a weak D match, TRBD1 (6 bases). The germline gives CDR1 SGHRS, CDR2 YFSETQ. Trimming removed 3 bases at V and 2 bases at J, with 10 bases between. The CDR3 is made up of 14 amino acids. CDR3 residues: CASSSDRHTDTQYF. The DNA of the CDR3 is TGCGCCAGCAGCTCGGACAGACACACAGATACGCAGTATTTT. Full variable domain (remainder filled in from reference TRBV5-1 and TRBJ2-3): KAGVTQTPRYLIKTRGQQVTLSCSPISGHRSVSWYQQTPGQGLQFLFEYFSETQRNKGNFPGRFSGRQFSNSRSEMNVSTLELGDSALYLCASSSDRHTDTQYFGPGTRLTVL.

The rearrangement links TRBV6-4 to TRBJ2-7; no firm D call. Germline-derived CDR1 and CDR2 are MRHNA and SNTAGT. The CDR3 totals 12 residues. The V and J ends lost 3 bases and 12 bases respectively, with 15 bases between them. CDR3 region: CASSESTSPGYF. In DNA form, the CDR3 reads TGTGCCAGCAGTGAGTCGACCTCCCCGGGGTACTTC.

This clonotype was counted a few times. V usage is TRBV6-5 and J usage is TRBJ2-3; 9 bases are a match to TRBD1. With V trimmed by 5 bases and J by 6 bases, 12 bases remained unmatched. There are 16 residues in the CDR3. From germline, CDR1 is MNHEY and CDR2 SVGAGI. In nucleotides, the CDR3 is TGTGCCAGCAGTGCCATACAGGGGGCAGTGGTGGATACGCAGTATTTT. This encodes CASSAIQGAVVDTQYF.

This clonotype occurred a few times. The genes are TRBV18 and TRBJ2-7, with D possibly TRBD1 on 6 matching bases. The CDR3 loop spans 14 amino acids. V dropped 3 bases and J dropped 0 bases, with 9 bases sitting between them. The germline V gene has CDR1 KGHSH and CDR2 LQKENI. CDR3 loop: CASSPRTDSYEQYF. As DNA, the CDR3 is TGTGCCAGCTCACCTAGGACAGACTCCTACGAGCAGTACTTC.

In its sample, this clonotype was seen many times. The chain recombines TRBV19 with TRBJ1-2, with 7 positions matching TRBD1. The CDR3 sequence is 13 residues long. V dropped 2 bases and J dropped 8; count of bases not matched to a gene: 5. Germline V CDR1 and CDR2: LNHDA, SQIVND (reference sequence). CDR3 residues: CASSIRDSHGYTF. The CDR3, as DNA: TGTGCCAGTAGTATACGGGACAGCCACGGCTACACCTTC. The full variable domain, with the rest looked up from reference TRBV19 and TRBJ1-2, is DGGITQSPKYLFRKEGQNVTLSCEQNLNHDAMYWYRQDPGQGLRLIYYSQIVNDFQKGDIAEGYSVSREKKESFPLTVTSAQKNPTAFYLCASSIRDSHGYTFGSGTRLTVV.

The table lists this clonotype with a few counts. V gene TRBV3-1 combines with J gene TRBJ1-4; D gene unclear. Germline CDR1 LGHDT, CDR2 YNNKEL (reference sequence). V dropped 2 bases and J dropped 11 bases, with 12 bases sitting between them. The CDR3 length is 13 residues. The CDR3 reads CASSQNDPVKLFF. CDR3 bases: TGTGCCAGCAGCCAAAATGATCCTGTGAAACTGTTTTTT. The variable domain in full, completed from reference TRBV3-1 and TRBJ1-4, reads DTAVSQTPKYLVTQMGNDKSIKCEQNLGHDTMYWYKQDSKKFLKIMFSYNNKELIINETVPNRFSPKSPDKAHLNLHINSLELGDSAVYFCASSQNDPVKLFFGSGTQLSVL.

In its sample, this clonotype was seen many times. The chain combines TRBV3-1 with TRBJ1-3; D not resolved. Deletions cut 4 bases from V and 6 bases from J, with 22 bases between. Germline CDR1 and CDR2: LGHDT and YNNKEL (reference sequence). This CDR3 contains 17 residues. In DNA, the CDR3 is TGTGCCAGCAGCCGTCCTCCAGGCACTCTGGGTGAAAACACCATATATTTT. Its protein is CASSRPPGTLGENTIYF.

This clonotype has more than one count but fewer than ten. This rearrangement joins TRBV11-2 to TRBJ1-1; TRBD1 aligns across 9 bases. Looked up from germline, CDR1 is SGHAT and CDR2 is FQNNGV. The CDR3 covers 22 residues. V was clipped by 4 bases and J by 1 base; unmatched bases: 25. CDR3 DNA: TGTGCCAGCAGCTCCCGCCCCCCCCTCTCTGGGGACAGGGAAGCGAGGAACACTGAAGCTTTCTTT. Its protein is CASSSRPPLSGDREARNTEAFF.

The V call is TRBV12-3 or TRBV12-4, the J call TRBJ2-7; D call uncertain. The CDR3 is 15 residues long. Trimming shortened V by 6 bases and J by 6 bases, and 21 bases separated the two germline ends. CDR3 protein: CASSQGGGSLGEQYF. The CDR3 coding sequence is TGTGCCAGCAGCCAAGGTGGTGGTAGCTTGGGCGAGCAGTACTTC.

This clonotype was recorded many times. The J gene is TRBJ2-1, the V gene TRBV24-1, with D perhaps TRBD2 (6 bases). Germline CDR1 and CDR2: KGHDR and SFDVKD. Trimming took 7 bases from V and 2 from J, leaving 8 bases between them. CDR3 length: 13 residues. The CDR3 DNA reads as TGTGCCACCAGGGCGGGGCCCTACAATGAGCAGTTCTTC. Its protein product is CATRAGPYNEQFF.

This clonotype was seen a handful of times. This rearrangement joins TRBV29-1 to TRBJ2-1; tentative D call: TRBD1 (6 bases). The CDR3 consists of 14 residues. Per germline, CDR1 SQVTM and CDR2 ANQGSEA. V lost 6 bases, J lost 0 bases, and 12 bases lay in between. In nucleotides, the CDR3 is TGCAGCGTGTGGACAGAAAGCTCCTACAATGAGCAGTTCTTC. Translation gives CSVWTESSYNEQFF.

This chain joins TRBV10-3 and TRBJ2-5, with D possibly being TRBD2 (6 bases). CDR3 length: 17 residues. The germline V gene encodes CDR1 ENHRY and CDR2 SYGVKD. V was trimmed by 0 bases and J by 5 bases, leaving 19 bases between them. CDR3: CAISESALASSAETQYF. The DNA for the CDR3 is TGTGCCATCAGTGAGTCCGCCCTAGCGTCGAGTGCGGAGACCCAGTACTTC.